The 20 T cell receptor beta chains below all came from one sample that was sequenced in a study of blood T cell repertoires in COVID-19 (dated by TCRdb to 2020 to 2021). Library method: the immunoSEQ multiplex PCR assay. TCRdb limited this immuneACCESS table to in-frame rearrangements with V and J called. A share of clones is missing; checked studies link under half to unresolved V genes, and the rest is unexplained. The sample table lists 50,000 to 70,000 clones, more than 85% of them with a count of one. The ten largest clones represent over 2% of the sample. The source material was peripheral blood. These TCRs come from a man in his 60s with acute or convalescent COVID-19.

This chain joins TRBV30 and TRBJ1-2; TRBD1 might be the D (6 bases). CDR3 size: 12 residues. Deletions cut 0 bases from V and 8 bases from J, with 10 bases between. Germline-derived CDR1 and CDR2 are GTSNPN and SVGIG (reference sequence). CDR3 amino acids: CAWSVGGYGYTF. The CDR3 region has the DNA TGTGCCTGGAGTGTAGGGGGTTACGGCTACACCTTC.

V gene TRBV21-1 combines with J gene TRBJ1-1; the table calls TRBD1, which could not be checked here. TRBV21-1 is termed a pseudogene. The CDR3 is 16 residues long. In nucleotides, the CDR3 is TGTGCCAGCAGCTTACGTCCGGGGACAGTGAACACTGAAGCTTTCTTT. Translation gives CASSLRPGTVNTEAFF.

V usage is TRBV15 and J usage is TRBJ2-1, with a weak D call TRBD1 (5 bases). The CDR3 is 16 residues long. CDR1 is LNHNV, CDR2 YYDKDF, per germline (reference sequence). V gave up 0 bases and J gave up 5 bases, with 14 bases separating them. CDR3 amino acids: CATSRDGVQVHNEQFF. CDR3 in DNA: TGTGCCACCAGCAGAGATGGGGTACAGGTCCACAATGAGCAGTTCTTC.

This clone came up a few times. The chain has TRBV4-2 and TRBJ1-6; D is unresolved. CDR1 LGHNA and CDR2 YNFKEQ come from the germline V gene. This CDR3 region has 15 residues. V was trimmed by 6 bases and J by 7 bases, leaving 16 bases between them. The CDR3 coding sequence is TGTGCCAGCAGACCCTCCCGCGCGGAAAATTCACCCCTCCACTTT. Its protein product is CASRPSRAENSPLHF.

The chain is built from TRBV11-2 and TRBJ1-1; D gene uncertain. The germline V gene has CDR1 SGHAT and CDR2 FQNNGV. This CDR3 is 12 amino acids long. Trimming left V 5 bases short and J 10 bases short, with 14 bases between. The DNA of the CDR3 is TGTGCCAGCAGCCACATTAATGGACTAGCTTTCTTT. This encodes CASSHINGLAFF.

The chain links TRBV29-1 to TRBJ1-2; 9 positions agree with TRBD1. The CDR3 totals 13 residues. Germline V gives CDR1 SQVTM, CDR2 ANQGSEA. The V and J ends lost 7 bases and 4 bases, in that order; junction bases with no gene match: 7. CDR3 region: CSAQPQGAYGYTF. The CDR3 DNA reads TGCAGCGCCCAGCCACAGGGGGCCTATGGCTACACCTTC.

This clone was seen a single time. The chain uses TRBV11-2 and TRBJ2-7; 10 bases map to TRBD2. The germline CDR1 and CDR2 sequences are SGHAT and FQNNGV. The V gene end was trimmed by 3 bases and the J gene end by 5 bases; junction bases not matched to a gene: 13. This CDR3 comprises 17 residues. The CDR3 DNA reads as TGTGCCAGCAGCTTCCCCGGGGGGCTAGCGGGAGTCCACGAGCAGTACTTC. It codes for CASSFPGGLAGVHEQYF. Drawing the rest from reference TRBV11-2 and TRBJ2-7, the complete variable domain is EAGVAQSPRYKIIEKRQSVAFWCNPISGHATLYWYQQILGQGPKLLIQFQNNGVVDDSQLPKDRFSAERLKGVDSTLKIQPAKLEDSAVYLCASSFPGGLAGVHEQYFGPGTRLTVT.

V usage is TRBV10-3 and J usage is TRBJ2-5; TRBD2 matches 9 bases. This CDR3 is 15 amino acids long. Germline lookup yields CDR1 ENHRY and CDR2 SYGVKD. The junction had 4 bases not matched to a gene; V was cut back by 2 bases and J by 3 bases. The DNA of the CDR3 is TGTGCCATCAGTGAGGGAGCTAGCGGGAAAGAGACCCAGTACTTC. This gives the protein CAISEGASGKETQYF.

The chain links TRBV19 to TRBJ2-2; D is possibly TRBD1 (6 bases). V dropped 8 bases and J dropped 1 base, with 14 bases sitting between them. The CDR3 contains 15 residues. Germline CDR1 reads LNHDA; CDR2 reads SQIVND (reference sequence). The CDR3: CASLGPGENTGELFF. CDR3 in DNA: TGTGCCAGTCTGGGTCCAGGGGAGAACACCGGGGAGCTGTTTTTT.

The CDR3 is CASSFVQGGSNQPQHF. The CDR3, as DNA: TGTGCCAGCAGTTTTGTACAGGGGGGTAGCAATCAGCCCCAGCATTTT. The chain joins TRBV27 to TRBJ1-5; 8 positions match TRBD1. Trimming at V came to 3 bases and at J to 0 bases, leaving 4 bases not matched to a gene. CDR1 MNHEY and CDR2 SMNVEV come from the germline V gene (reference sequence). This CDR3 is 16 amino acids long.

J is TRBJ1-4 and V is TRBV15; 8 nucleotides align to TRBD1. Per the germline V gene, CDR1 is LNHNV and CDR2 is YYDKDF (reference sequence). The CDR3 is 16 residues long. Germline trimming cut 0 bases from V and 8 bases from J; bases unmatched to any gene: 8. The CDR3 sequence is CATSRDRRTGNEKLFF. CDR3 nucleotides: TGTGCCACCAGCAGAGATCGGAGGACAGGGAACGAAAAACTGTTTTTT. Combining the CDR3 with reference TRBV15 and TRBJ1-4 gives the whole variable domain DAMVIQNPRYQVTQFGKPVTLSCSQTLNHNVMYWYQQKSSQAPKLLFHYYDKDFNNEADTPDNFQSRRPNTSFCFLDIRSPGLGDTAMYLCATSRDRRTGNEKLFFGSGTQLSVL.

This sequence joins TRBV19 and TRBJ1-5; D is ambiguous. V was clipped by 6 bases and J by 1 base, with 16 bases between them. The CDR3 covers 16 residues. The germline CDR1 and CDR2 sequences are LNHDA and SQIVND (reference sequence). The CDR3 here is CASSPHSLPSNQPQHF. The CDR3 bases are TGTGCCAGTAGCCCTCACAGCTTGCCCAGCAATCAGCCCCAGCATTTT.

The chain links TRBV20-1 to TRBJ2-1, with D perhaps TRBD2 (5 bases). Trimming took 3 bases from V and 8 from J, leaving 8 bases between them. Germline V gives CDR1 DFQATT, CDR2 SNEGSKA (reference sequence). The CDR3 has 11 residues. The CDR3 region is CSASGNDEQFF. DNA of the CDR3: TGCAGTGCTAGCGGGAACGATGAGCAGTTCTTC.

The chain uses TRBV19 and TRBJ2-6; 9 bases map to TRBD1. This CDR3 comprises 18 residues. J lost 1 base, V lost 7 bases, and 11 bases had no gene match. The germline CDR1 and CDR2 sequences are LNHDA and SQIVND (reference sequence). This CDR3 reads CASNYRGRGVSGANVLTF. The CDR3 DNA follows: TGTGCCAGTAATTACAGGGGGCGAGGAGTGTCTGGGGCCAACGTCCTGACTTTC.

V usage is TRBV6-2 or TRBV6-3 and J usage is TRBJ2-7, with 15 bases lining up with TRBD2. Trimming cost V 5 bases and J 5 bases; bases outside gene matches: 10. CDR1 and CDR2 from the germline V gene are MNHEY and SVGEGT. The CDR3 is 17 amino acids. In DNA form, the CDR3 reads TGTGCCAGCAGTCCAGGACTAGCGGGAGGGTCCAGGGACGAGCAGTACTTC. It specifies CASSPGLAGGSRDEQYF.

This chain links TRBV6-2 or TRBV6-3 with TRBJ1-6; D is possibly TRBD1 (5 bases). Germline values: CDR1 MNHEY, CDR2 SVGEGT. This CDR3 is 16 amino acids long. V lost 5 bases to trimming and J lost 5 bases, with 16 bases between them. The CDR3 is CASSLLRGLHNSPLHF. CDR3 coding DNA: TGTGCCAGCAGTCTCCTGCGGGGCCTCCATAATTCACCCCTCCACTTT.

The chain carries TRBV28 and TRBJ1-2; a possible D gene is TRBD1 (6 bases). This CDR3 has 15 amino acids. V lost 3 bases, J lost 8 bases, and 19 bases lay in between. Germline V CDR1 and CDR2: MDHEN, SYDVKM. CDR3 region: CASSFIQPGDRGYTF. As DNA, the CDR3 is TGTGCCAGCAGTTTTATCCAACCAGGAGACAGGGGCTACACCTTC.

This sequence joins TRBV4-2 and TRBJ1-6; 8 bases agree with TRBD1. This CDR3 region has 17 residues. Germline V lookup: CDR1 LGHNA, CDR2 YNFKEQ. Losses at the gene ends were 3 bases for V and 3 bases for J; bases not matched to a gene: 7. The CDR3 DNA reads TGTGCCAGCAGCCAGGCCCCCGGGACAGGCTATAATTCACCCCTCCACTTT. It translates to CASSQAPGTGYNSPLHF.

This clone has just one count. The chain uses TRBV5-8 and TRBJ1-1; D uncertain. Germline-derived CDR1 and CDR2 are SGHTS and YDEGEE. The germline V and J ends were trimmed by 0 bases and 0 bases, with 6 bases remaining between them. The length of the CDR3 is 14 residues. The CDR3 spells CASSLEYMNTEAFF. For the CDR3, the DNA is TGTGCCAGCAGCTTGGAGTACATGAACACTGAAGCTTTCTTT.

The V gene is TRBV28, the J gene TRBJ2-7, with no clear D. The V end lost 2 bases, the J end lost 4 bases, and 6 bases lay between the germline ends. In germline, CDR1 is MDHEN, CDR2 SYDVKM. The CDR3 has 12 amino acids. CDR3 DNA: TGTGCCAGCAGTTTAGTCCAGTACGAGCAGTACTTC. This encodes CASSLVQYEQYF.